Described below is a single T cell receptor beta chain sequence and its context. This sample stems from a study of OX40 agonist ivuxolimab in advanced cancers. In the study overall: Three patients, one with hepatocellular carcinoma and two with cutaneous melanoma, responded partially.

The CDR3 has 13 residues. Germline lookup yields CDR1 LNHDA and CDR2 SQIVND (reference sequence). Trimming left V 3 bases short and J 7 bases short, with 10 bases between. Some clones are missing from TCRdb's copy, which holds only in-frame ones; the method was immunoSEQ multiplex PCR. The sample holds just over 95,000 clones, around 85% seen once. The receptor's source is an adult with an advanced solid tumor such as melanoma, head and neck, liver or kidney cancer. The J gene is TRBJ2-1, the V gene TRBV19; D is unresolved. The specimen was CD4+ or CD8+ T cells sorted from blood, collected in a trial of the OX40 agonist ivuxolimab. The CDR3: CASSIRKENEQFF. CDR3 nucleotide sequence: TGTGCCAGTAGTATTAGGAAGGAGAATGAGCAGTTCTTC.